This TCR beta chain emerged from a study of cytomegalovirus exposure and HLA in healthy donors. In the PCR, 60 Vbeta and 13 Jbeta primers were used. Per the original data handling: As a later analysis found, there were about 80 million unique TCR beta chains, of which some 10 million were shared. The data were produced by immunoSEQ multiplex PCR, yet TCRdb's version contains in-frame clones alone and is incomplete. D and trimming were read from the DNA, whereas the V and J calls and clone size are those reported in that table. Among tens of thousands of clones listed, about 80% were seen once. Overall study results and limits: Later analysis placed DRB1 highest and HLA-C lowest in TCR association rates, which differed by HLA locus. Apparent HLA restriction characterized most CMV-associated TCR beta chains in a later analysis.

The V gene's germline CDR1 is SEHNR and CDR2 FQNEAQ (reference sequence). After removal of 6 bases from V and 10 bases from J, the junction contained 12 bases not matched to a gene. The CDR3 extends over 15 amino acids. Note on this clone: The antigen remains unidentified.

V and J are TRBV7-9 and TRBJ1-6; 7 bases map to TRBD1. Sequencing used PBMCs. The source of this sequence is a female donor in good health and CMV-seronegative. The CDR3 loop is CASSPGGARKSPLHF. CDR3 nucleotides: TGTGCCAGCAGTCCAGGGGGAGCCAGGAAGTCACCCCTCCACTTT.